Listed below are T cell receptor beta chains from one sample, sequenced in a study of shared clonotypes between healthy human individuals. Produced via immunoSEQ multiplex PCR; TCRdb's table is partial and in-frame only. The sample includes under 550,000 clones, about 96% of them seen just once. Sequenced material: naive CD4+ T cells sorted from blood. These receptors originate from a woman aged 30 to 39 in good health. CDR3s include the opening cysteine and the closing phenylalanine or tryptophan. The D gene is left open where the match is weak. Rows give clone size only sometimes, using once, few, many, or a class for an expanded clone.

CDR3aa	CDR3nt	d_gene	abundance	v_gene	j_gene
CASSLAGNTEAFF	TGTGCCAGCAGCTTAGCCGGGAACACTGAAGCTTTCTTT	-	-	TRBV11-2	TRBJ1-1
CASSRGSSYNEQFF	TGTGCCAGCTCCCGCGGAAGCTCCTACAATGAGCAGTTCTTC	-	-	TRBV14	TRBJ2-1
CASSVGGANTGELFF	TGTGCCAGCAGTGTAGGGGGAGCGAACACCGGGGAGCTGTTTTTT	-	-	TRBV6-6	TRBJ2-2
CASSLPTGGAEGANVLTF	TGTGCCAGCAGTCTCCCGACAGGGGGCGCGGAGGGGGCCAACGTCCTGACTTTC	TRBD1	-	TRBV28	TRBJ2-6
CATSSHDVGDTEAFF	TGTGCCACCAGCAGTCATGACGTAGGGGACACTGAAGCTTTCTTT	-	-	TRBV15	TRBJ1-1
CASSTPRDNYEQYF	TGTGCCAGTAGTACCCCCCGGGACAACTACGAGCAGTACTTC	-	-	TRBV19	TRBJ2-7
CATLAGNSGELFF	TGTGCCACCCTAGCGGGAAATTCCGGGGAGCTGTTTTTT	TRBD2	-	TRBV28	TRBJ2-2
CASSGQGGSYEQYF	TGTGCCAGCAGCGGACAGGGAGGTTCATACGAGCAGTACTTC	TRBD1	-	TRBV28	TRBJ2-7
CASSLGLGEQYF	TGTGCCAGCAGCTTGGGACTAGGCGAGCAGTACTTC	TRBD2	-	TRBV4-2	TRBJ2-7
CASRESGGNNQPQHF	TGTGCCAGTAGAGAATCAGGGGGCAACAATCAGCCCCAGCATTTT	TRBD1	once	TRBV19	TRBJ1-5
CASSYSTSGSNYEQYF	TGTGCCAGCAGTTACTCGACTAGCGGGAGTAATTACGAGCAGTACTTC	TRBD2	-	TRBV6-5	TRBJ2-7
CAISRLAGVGETQYF	TGTGCCATCAGTCGACTAGCGGGAGTCGGGGAGACCCAGTACTTC	TRBD2	-	TRBV10-3	TRBJ2-5
CASRLAGGPYEQYF	TGTGCCAGCAGGCTAGCGGGAGGCCCCTACGAGCAGTACTTC	TRBD2	once	TRBV2	TRBJ2-7
CASSYSAEKETQYF	TGTGCCAGCAGTTACTCGGCAGAGAAAGAGACCCAGTACTTC	-	once	TRBV6-6	TRBJ2-5
CASSAGTSGTYEQYF	TGTGCCAGTAGTGCCGGGACTAGCGGAACCTACGAGCAGTACTTC	TRBD2	-	TRBV19	TRBJ2-7
CASSTYEQYF	TGTGCCAGCAGCACCTACGAGCAGTACTTC	-	-	TRBV11-2	TRBJ2-7
CASRDFGGSVYF	TGCGCCAGCAGGGATTTTGGGGGTAGCGTGTACTTC	-	-	TRBV5-1	TRBJ2-7
CASSPRDPTVGELFF	TGTGCCAGCTCACCACGGGACCCTACAGTTGGGGAGCTGTTTTTT	-	-	TRBV18	TRBJ2-2
CASSSPPGGNPYEQYF	TGTGCCAGCAGCTCCCCCCCCGGGGGGAACCCCTACGAGCAGTACTTC	TRBD2	-	TRBV11-2	TRBJ2-7
CAIRGDPSDTQYF	TGTGCCATCAGAGGGGACCCCTCGGATACGCAGTATTTT	-	-	TRBV10-3	TRBJ2-3
CASSPRSKGAKDTQYF	TGTGCCAGCTCACCAAGGTCAAAGGGGGCAAAAGATACGCAGTATTTT	TRBD1	-	TRBV18	TRBJ2-3
CASSLSIGGQRPQHF	TGTGCCAGCAGTTTAAGTATAGGGGGACAGCGACCCCAGCATTTT	TRBD1	-	TRBV28	TRBJ1-5
CASSSSGAGYNEQFF	TGTGCCAGCAGCTCTAGCGGGGCCGGCTACAATGAGCAGTTCTTC	TRBD2	-	TRBV5-5	TRBJ2-1
CASSRSLYHEQYF	TGCGCCAGCAGCCGGAGCCTCTACCACGAGCAGTACTTC	-	-	TRBV4-1	TRBJ2-7
CASSAQTGGNSPLHF	TGTGCCAGCAGTGCCCAGACAGGGGGGAATTCACCCCTCCACTTT	TRBD1	-	TRBV2	TRBJ1-6
CASSSSYGNTIYF	TGCGCCAGCAGCTCGTCTTATGGGAACACCATATATTTT	-	-	TRBV5-1	TRBJ1-3
CSSGAGTEAFF	TGCAGCTCGGGGGCGGGCACTGAAGCTTTCTTT	-	-	TRBV29-1	TRBJ1-1
CASTTTSGRGYNEQFF	TGTGCCAGCACCACGACTAGCGGGAGGGGTTACAATGAGCAGTTCTTC	TRBD2	-	TRBV27	TRBJ2-1
CASSPYSGTGSYEQYF	TGTGCCAGCAGCCCTTACTCCGGGACAGGGTCCTACGAGCAGTACTTC	TRBD1	-	TRBV7-6	TRBJ2-7
CASTPQQLYEQYF	TGTGCCAGCACTCCCCAGCAGCTCTACGAGCAGTACTTC	-	-	TRBV2	TRBJ2-7
CASSTPAGAYGYTF	TGTGCCAGCAGCACACCGGCAGGGGCCTATGGCTACACCTTC	-	-	TRBV5-1	TRBJ1-2
CASPAFGGYTF	TGTGCCAGCCCCGCATTCGGTGGCTACACCTTC	-	-	TRBV6-1	TRBJ1-2
CASSGRDRNEKLFF	TGTGCCAGCAGCGGCCGGGACAGAAATGAAAAACTGTTTTTT	TRBD1	-	TRBV9	TRBJ1-4
CASSPPSAILYEQYF	TGTGCCAGCTCACCACCGTCTGCCATACTCTACGAGCAGTACTTC	-	-	TRBV18	TRBJ2-7
CASRDPGGRTGELFF	TGCGCCAGCCGCGATCCGGGGGGGCGCACCGGGGAGCTGTTTTTT	TRBD2	-	TRBV4-1	TRBJ2-2
CASSEPGTGRNEQFF	TGTGCCAGCAGTGAACCCGGGACAGGCCGCAATGAGCAGTTCTTC	TRBD1	-	TRBV25-1	TRBJ2-1
CASSSLAGGFYEQYF	TGTGCCAGCAGCTCCCTAGCGGGAGGTTTCTACGAGCAGTACTTC	TRBD2	-	TRBV7-9	TRBJ2-7
CASSLVGTRLTDTQYF	TGTGCCAGCAGCTTAGTTGGGACTAGGCTCACAGATACGCAGTATTTT	TRBD2	-	TRBV7-9	TRBJ2-3
CASNRRPLGTEAFF	TGTGCCAGCAATCGACGTCCCCTGGGGACTGAAGCTTTCTTT	-	-	TRBV2	TRBJ1-1
CASSKRHDTEAFF	TGTGCCAGTAGCAAGAGGCACGACACTGAAGCTTTCTTT	-	-	TRBV19	TRBJ1-1
CAWKRGHTGELFF	TGTGCCTGGAAGCGGGGACACACCGGGGAGCTGTTTTTT	TRBD2	-	TRBV30	TRBJ2-2
CATTFPGTGIYEQYF	TGCGCCACCACGTTTCCCGGGACAGGGATCTACGAGCAGTACTTC	TRBD1	-	TRBV10-2	TRBJ2-7
CASSPPGLAGGRNEQFF	TGTGCCAGCAGCCCCCCGGGACTAGCGGGAGGTAGGAATGAGCAGTTCTTC	TRBD2	-	TRBV11-1	TRBJ2-1
CAISLAGVETQYF	TGTGCCATCAGCCTGGCCGGTGTGGAGACCCAGTACTTC	-	-	TRBV10-3	TRBJ2-5
CASSYRGQYSYEQYF	TGTGCCAGCAGTTACCGGGGACAGTACTCCTACGAGCAGTACTTC	TRBD1	-	TRBV6-6	TRBJ2-7
CASSLGQQETQYF	TGTGCCAGCAGCTTAGGACAACAAGAGACCCAGTACTTC	-	-	TRBV11-3	TRBJ2-5
CASSQYGQGDQPQHF	TGCGCCAGCAGCCAATATGGACAGGGCGATCAGCCCCAGCATTTT	TRBD1	-	TRBV4-1	TRBJ1-5
CATSSSGTGEYEQYF	TGTGCCACCAGCTCTTCTGGGACAGGTGAATACGAGCAGTACTTC	TRBD1	-	TRBV15	TRBJ2-7
CASKQQGLASSYEQYF	TGTGCCAGCAAACAACAGGGCCTAGCGAGCAGCTACGAGCAGTACTTC	-	-	TRBV2	TRBJ2-7
CASSFLGQNTEAFF	TGTGCCAGCAGCTTCTTGGGACAGAACACTGAAGCTTTCTTT	-	-	TRBV7-9	TRBJ1-1
CASRLLAGLSYEQYF	TGCGCCAGCAGACTACTAGCGGGACTCTCCTACGAGCAGTACTTC	TRBD2	-	TRBV5-1	TRBJ2-7
CASSLTGTGAYEQYF	TGTGCCAGCAGTTTAACCGGGACAGGGGCCTACGAGCAGTACTTC	TRBD1	-	TRBV28	TRBJ2-7
CASTGTSGQKAQYF	TGTGCCAGTACCGGGACTAGCGGTCAGAAGGCCCAGTACTTC	TRBD2	-	TRBV19	TRBJ2-5
CASSLDFGGQETQYF	TGTGCCAGCAGCTTGGATTTTGGGGGGCAAGAGACCCAGTACTTC	-	once	TRBV5-8	TRBJ2-5
CASRGQVFAYEQYF	TGTGCCAGCAGGGGCCAGGTGTTTGCCTACGAGCAGTACTTC	-	-	TRBV27	TRBJ2-7